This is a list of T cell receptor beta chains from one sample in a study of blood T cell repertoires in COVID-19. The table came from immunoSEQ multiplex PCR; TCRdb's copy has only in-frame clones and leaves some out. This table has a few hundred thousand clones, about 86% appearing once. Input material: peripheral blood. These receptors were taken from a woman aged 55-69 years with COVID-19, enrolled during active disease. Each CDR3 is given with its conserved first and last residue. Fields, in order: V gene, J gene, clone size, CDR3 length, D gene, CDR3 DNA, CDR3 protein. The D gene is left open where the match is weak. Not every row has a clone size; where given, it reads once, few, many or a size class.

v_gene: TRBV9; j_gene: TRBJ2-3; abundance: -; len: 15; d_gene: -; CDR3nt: TGTGCCAGCAGCGTAGCGGACATTGGTACAGATACGCAGTATTTT; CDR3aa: CASSVADIGTDTQYF
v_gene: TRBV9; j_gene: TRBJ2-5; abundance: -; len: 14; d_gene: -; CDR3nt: TGTGCCAGCAGCTCGATGGAGGGGCAAGAGACCCAGTACTTC; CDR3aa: CASSSMEGQETQYF
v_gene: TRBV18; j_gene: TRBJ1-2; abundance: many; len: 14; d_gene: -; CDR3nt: TGTGCCAGCTCGCAAAAGACAGCTAACTATGGCTACACCTTC; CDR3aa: CASSQKTANYGYTF
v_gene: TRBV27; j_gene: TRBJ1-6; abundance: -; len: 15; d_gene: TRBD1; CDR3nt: TGTGCCAGCAGACAGGGGAGCTCCTATAATTCACCCCTCCACTTT; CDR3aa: CASRQGSSYNSPLHF
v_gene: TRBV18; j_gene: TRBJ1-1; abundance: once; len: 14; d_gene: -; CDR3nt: TGTGCCAGCTCACGACTCTTTAAGAACACTGAAGCTTTCTTT; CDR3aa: CASSRLFKNTEAFF
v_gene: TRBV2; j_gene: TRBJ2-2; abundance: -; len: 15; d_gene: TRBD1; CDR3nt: TGTGCCAGCAGTTACAGGGGACGTAGCACCGGGGAGCTGTTTTTT; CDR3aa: CASSYRGRSTGELFF
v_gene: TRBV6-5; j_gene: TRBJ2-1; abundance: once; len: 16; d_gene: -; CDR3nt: TGTGCCAGCAGTTACGGTAGGGGTCGAGGCTACAATGAGCAGTTCTTC; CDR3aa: CASSYGRGRGYNEQFF
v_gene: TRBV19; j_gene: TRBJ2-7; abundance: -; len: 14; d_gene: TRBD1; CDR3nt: TGTGCCAGTAGCCCGACAGGGGCGACCTACGAGCAGTACTTC; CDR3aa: CASSPTGATYEQYF
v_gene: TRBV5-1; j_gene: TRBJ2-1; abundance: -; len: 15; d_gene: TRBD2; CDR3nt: TGCGCCAGCAGCCCGCCGGGACTAGCTTACAATGAGCAGTTCTTC; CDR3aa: CASSPPGLAYNEQFF
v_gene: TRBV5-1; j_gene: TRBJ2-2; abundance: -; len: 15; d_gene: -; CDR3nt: TGCGCCAGCAGCCGACAGGTCCTGAACACCGGGGAGCTGTTTTTT; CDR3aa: CASSRQVLNTGELFF
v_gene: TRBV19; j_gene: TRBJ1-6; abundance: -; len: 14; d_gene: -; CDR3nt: TGTGCCAGTAGCCTGGGGAGGATTAATTCACCCCTCCACTTT; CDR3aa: CASSLGRINSPLHF
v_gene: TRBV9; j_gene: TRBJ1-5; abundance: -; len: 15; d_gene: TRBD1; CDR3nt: TGTGCCAGCAGCGTAGAGGGGGCGGGCAATCAGCCCCAGCATTTT; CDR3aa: CASSVEGAGNQPQHF
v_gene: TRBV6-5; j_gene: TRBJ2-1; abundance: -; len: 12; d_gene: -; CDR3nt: TGTGCCTCTACCACGCCGGGTGAAGTGCAGTTCTTC; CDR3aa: CASTTPGEVQFF
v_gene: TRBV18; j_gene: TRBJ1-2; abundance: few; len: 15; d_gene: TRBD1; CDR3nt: TGTGCCAGCTCCCCCTCGGGAGGGGGCCACTATGGCTACACCTTC; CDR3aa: CASSPSGGGHYGYTF
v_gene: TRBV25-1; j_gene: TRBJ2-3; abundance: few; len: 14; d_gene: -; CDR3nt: TGTGCCATACAGGGTCCGCGCGGAACAGATACGCAGTATTTT; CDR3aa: CAIQGPRGTDTQYF
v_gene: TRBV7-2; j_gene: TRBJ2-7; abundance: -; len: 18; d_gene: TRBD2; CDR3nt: TGTGCCAGCAGCTTAGGAGCTAGCGGGGGCACACTATCCTACGAGCAGTACTTC; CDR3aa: CASSLGASGGTLSYEQYF
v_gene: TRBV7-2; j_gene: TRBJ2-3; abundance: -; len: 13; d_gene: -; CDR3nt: TGTGCCAGCAGCACCGGTAGCACAGATACGCAGTATTTT; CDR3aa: CASSTGSTDTQYF
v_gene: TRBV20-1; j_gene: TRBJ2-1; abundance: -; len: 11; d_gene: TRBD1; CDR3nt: TGCAGTGCGGACAGGACAGGGGAGCAGTTCTTC; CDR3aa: CSADRTGEQFF